These 22 T cell receptor beta chains originate from one sample sequenced in a study of blood T cell repertoires in COVID-19. The table came from immunoSEQ multiplex PCR; TCRdb's copy has only in-frame clones and leaves some out. The sample includes hundreds of thousands of clones, about 85% of them seen just once. The sequencing input was PBMCs or T cells enriched from blood (not recorded which). The receptor source for this set is a woman under 30 with acute COVID-19.

V usage is TRBV19 and J usage is TRBJ2-3; D is possibly TRBD2 (5 bases). V dropped 1 base and J dropped 1 base, with 6 bases sitting between them. The CDR3 length is 14 residues. Germline V gene lookup returns CDR1 LNHDA and CDR2 SQIVND (reference sequence). Here the CDR3 reads CASSIARGTDTQYF. CDR3 bases: TGTGCCAGTAGTATAGCGAGGGGCACAGATACGCAGTATTTT.

V is TRBV9 and J is TRBJ2-3; D ambiguous. V gave up 4 bases and J gave up 5 bases, with 17 bases separating them. This CDR3 has 15 amino acids. The germline CDR1 and CDR2 sequences are SGDLS and YYNGEE. DNA of the CDR3: TGTGCCAGCAGCTTACCCCTCTTATCGGGAGATACGCAGTATTTT. Protein: CASSLPLLSGDTQYF.

The V gene is TRBV7-2, the J gene TRBJ1-6; 8 bases fit TRBD1. The CDR3 totals 15 residues. V shed 1 base and J 5 bases; nucleotides not matched to a gene: 1. Looked up from germline, CDR1 is SGHTA and CDR2 is FQGNSA. The CDR3, as DNA: TGTGCCAGCAGCTTAGAGGGACAGGATAATTCACCCCTCCACTTT. The encoded protein is CASSLEGQDNSPLHF.

This clone occurred once. The J gene is TRBJ1-2, the V gene TRBV6-6; TRBD1 matches 10 bases. CDR1 and CDR2 (germline): MNHNY, SVGAGI (reference sequence). Unmatched junction bases numbered 10, after V lost 6 bases and J lost 0 bases. The CDR3 spans 17 residues. DNA of the CDR3: TGTGCCAGCAGCCGAAGGACAGGGGGTTACTCTAACTATGGCTACACCTTC. It translates to CASSRRTGGYSNYGYTF.

The V and J genes are TRBV7-2 and TRBJ2-5; D perhaps matches TRBD2 (5 bases). Germline V gives CDR1 SGHTA, CDR2 FQGNSA. The CDR3 is 14 residues long. Trimming took 5 bases from V and 5 from J, leaving 15 bases between them. CDR3 sequence (DNA): TGTGCCAGCAGCCCACCCACTAGGGAGGAGACCCAGTACTTC. Translation: CASSPPTREETQYF.

V usage is TRBV4-1 and J usage is TRBJ1-6; D uncertain. This CDR3 contains 14 residues. The V gene's germline CDR1 is MGHRA and CDR2 YSYEKL. Trimming took off 1 base at V and 6 bases at J, with 7 bases between the two ends. The DNA of the CDR3 is TGCGCCAGCAGCCAAGCGTACAGTAATTCACCCCTCCACTTT. Translated: CASSQAYSNSPLHF.

The chain is built from TRBV4-3 and TRBJ2-2; 11 bases are a match to TRBD2. This CDR3 is built from 17 residues. V was clipped by 0 bases and J by 6 bases; unmatched bases: 6. Germline values: CDR1 LGHNA, CDR2 YSLEER. DNA of the CDR3: TGCGCCAGCAGCCAAGATTTAGCGGGAGGGCCACCCGGGGAGCTGTTTTTT. This sequence encodes CASSQDLAGGPPGELFF.

Here the CDR3 DNA reads TGTGCCAGCAGCTACGGGACTAGCGGGTTCTACGAGCAGTACTTC. This sequence encodes CASSYGTSGFYEQYF. This rearrangement joins TRBV5-4 to TRBJ2-7, with TRBD2 identical over 12 bases. V shed 3 bases, J shed 3 bases, and the junction held 4 bases outside the gene matches. The CDR3 is 15 amino acids. Germline V CDR1 and CDR2: SGHNT, YYREEE (reference sequence).

This sequence joins TRBV12-3 or TRBV12-4 and TRBJ1-2; the D is unclear. Trimming removed 1 base from V and 4 bases from J, with 7 bases in between. This CDR3 comprises 13 residues. CDR3 in amino acids: CASSLDGAYGYTF. The CDR3 DNA reads TGTGCCAGCAGTTTAGATGGAGCCTATGGCTACACCTTC.

A remark on this clone: This sample also contains other DNA sequences that code for the same CDR3. The chain has TRBV3-1 (or the pseudogene TRBV3-2) and TRBJ1-2, with 9 bases lining up with TRBD1. J was trimmed by 4 bases and V by 1 base; bases with no gene match: 1. The CDR3 runs to 14 residues. In germline, CDR1 is LGHDT, CDR2 YNNKEL (reference sequence). CDR3 loop: CASSQGTGVYGYTF. In DNA, the CDR3 is TGTGCCAGCAGCCAAGGGACAGGGGTCTATGGCTACACCTTC.

Remarks on this clone: This CDR3 is also generated by other DNA sequences in the sample. The chain carries TRBV28 and TRBJ2-3; 7 positions match TRBD2. With V trimmed by 2 bases and J by 2 bases, 1 base remained unmatched. CDR3 size: 14 residues. Germline loops: CDR1 MDHEN, CDR2 SYDVKM. The CDR3 reads CASSLSGNTDTQYF. The CDR3 coding sequence is TGTGCCAGCAGTTTAAGCGGGAACACAGATACGCAGTATTTT.

The chain is built from TRBV15 and TRBJ2-3, with 8 bases aligning to TRBD2. Germline V gene lookup returns CDR1 LNHNV and CDR2 YYDKDF (reference sequence). Trimming cost V 5 bases and J 1 base; bases outside gene matches: 11. The CDR3 runs to 17 residues. DNA of the CDR3: TGTGCCACCAGCGCCATGCCCCAAGCGGGGGGCACAGATACGCAGTATTTT. The encoded protein is CATSAMPQAGGTDTQYF.

The chain is built from TRBV18 and TRBJ2-7, with 8 bases identical to TRBD2. CDR3 size: 16 residues. V lost 5 bases to trimming and J lost 3 bases; unmatched junction nucleotides: 12. Germline V gives CDR1 KGHSH, CDR2 LQKENI. In DNA form, the CDR3 reads TGTGCCAGCTCAATGGACCCGGGACTAGGGGTCTACGAGCAGTACTTC. It codes for CASSMDPGLGVYEQYF.

The rearrangement uses TRBV28 and TRBJ1-1; tentative D call: TRBD1 (5 bases). Germline loops: CDR1 MDHEN, CDR2 SYDVKM. This CDR3 comprises 15 residues. The V and J ends lost 5 bases and 0 bases respectively, with 13 bases between them. CDR3 DNA: TGTGCCAGCAGTCTGGGGGGTGCATTGAACACTGAAGCTTTCTTT. This encodes CASSLGGALNTEAFF.

This clone occurred a few times. The rearrangement joins TRBV28 to TRBJ1-4; 8 bases fit TRBD1. The CDR3 loop spans 15 amino acids. Trimming removed 7 bases from V and 6 bases from J; junction bases left unmatched: 10. The germline gives CDR1 MDHEN, CDR2 SYDVKM. The CDR3 loop reads CASTTLGTGDEKLFF. CDR3 sequence (DNA): TGTGCCAGCACCACTTTAGGGACAGGCGATGAAAAACTGTTTTTT. Together with reference TRBV28 and TRBJ1-4, the CDR3 gives the full variable domain: DVKVTQSSRYLVKRTGEKVFLECVQDMDHENMFWYRQDPGLGLRLIYFSYDVKMKEKGDIPEGYSVSREKKERFSLILESASTNQTSMYLCASTTLGTGDEKLFFGSGTQLSVL.

The genes are TRBV4-2 and TRBJ2-7; 7 positions match TRBD2. V shed 2 bases and J 0 bases; nucleotides not matched to a gene: 10. This CDR3 comprises 17 residues. The V gene's germline CDR1 is LGHNA and CDR2 YNFKEQ. The CDR3 coding sequence is TGTGCCAGCAGCCAAACCCACGGGACTACCATCTCCTACGAGCAGTACTTC. The encoded protein is CASSQTHGTTISYEQYF.

The chain has TRBV11-2 and TRBJ2-3; 7 bases agree with TRBD2. Germline lookup yields CDR1 SGHAT and CDR2 FQNNGV. The J segment lost 1 base and the V segment lost 4 bases, leaving 2 bases of the junction unmatched. This CDR3 has 14 amino acids. The CDR3 DNA reads as TGTGCCAGCAGCTGGGGGGGACGCACAGATACGCAGTATTTT. This sequence encodes CASSWGGRTDTQYF.

This chain connects TRBV11-2 to TRBJ2-5, with a tentative D call TRBD2 (6 bases). V lost 3 bases and J 4 bases, leaving 12 bases between the germline ends. Germline V gives CDR1 SGHAT, CDR2 FQNNGV. The CDR3 loop spans 14 amino acids. CDR3 DNA: TGTGCCAGCAGCTTGGGGGGAGCAAGAGAGACCCAGTACTTC. It encodes CASSLGGARETQYF.

V gene TRBV7-9 combines with J gene TRBJ2-7, with TRBD1 matching over 8 bases. CDR3 length: 15 residues. V gave up 0 bases and J gave up 3 bases; unmatched junction bases: 4. Germline values: CDR1 SEHNR, CDR2 FQNEAQ (reference sequence). The CDR3: CASSLAVTGDYEQYF. The CDR3 DNA is TGTGCCAGCAGCTTAGCAGTGACAGGGGACTACGAGCAGTACTTC.

This clone was counted between two and nine times. This sequence joins TRBV5-4 and TRBJ1-2; no firm D call. Per the germline V gene, CDR1 is SGHNT and CDR2 is YYREEE (reference sequence). V lost 1 base and J 2 bases, leaving 6 bases between the germline ends. The CDR3 contains 13 residues. CDR3 amino acids: CASSLPRNYGYTF. The CDR3 DNA reads TGTGCCAGCAGCTTGCCCAGGAACTATGGCTACACCTTC.

The chain uses TRBV2 and TRBJ1-4; weak D call: TRBD1 (5 bases). This CDR3 region has 13 residues. V gave up 7 bases and J gave up 6 bases, with 12 bases separating them. Germline V gives CDR1 SNHLY, CDR2 FYNNEI. The CDR3 DNA sequence: TGTGCCAGCACAGGAGGAGGGGATGAAAAACTGTTTTTT. This encodes CASTGGGDEKLFF.

The chain uses TRBV28 and TRBJ2-7; 12 bases are shared with TRBD2. From germline, CDR1 is MDHEN and CDR2 SYDVKM. There are 15 residues in the CDR3. V lost 6 bases, J lost 4 bases, and 7 bases stayed unmatched. CDR3 sequence reads: CASSHMTSGSYEQYF. The CDR3 DNA reads as TGTGCCAGCAGCCATATGACTAGCGGGAGTTACGAGCAGTACTTC.